This TCR beta chain was sequenced for a study of shared clonotypes between healthy human individuals. Unsorted PBMC DNA underwent sequencing on ten immunoSEQ deep assay plates. The table came from immunoSEQ multiplex PCR; TCRdb's copy has only in-frame clones and leaves some out. The table has about 470,000 clones, 79% seen once. Germline lookup yields CDR1 LGHNA and CDR2 YNFKEQ. The germline V and J ends were trimmed by 1 base and 4 bases, with 11 bases remaining between them. This CDR3 is 14 amino acids long. The clonotype originates from a woman between 40 and 50 years old in good health. Some clones in this sample may be carry-over from other donors' samples. The source material was PBMCs. This chain connects TRBV4-2 to TRBJ2-7, with D possibly matching TRBD2 (5 bases). Here the CDR3 reads CASSQVYGEYEQYF. The CDR3 DNA sequence: TGTGCCAGCAGCCAAGTTTACGGGGAATACGAGCAGTACTTC.